This TCR beta chain is from a study (dated by TCRdb to 2022 to 2024). Survey-level sequencing on the immunoSEQ platform was used to profile TCR beta chain repertoires. Turning to the authors' computational methods: Repertoire diversity was quantified as the inverse Simpson index, and CDR3 amino acid length spectratypes and V-J pairing frequencies were compared. Clonotypes specific to SARS-CoV-2, CMV, influenza A and EBV were annotated by matching TCR beta CDR3 sequences against VDJdb. This is the immuneACCESS table as TCRdb keeps it, with only in-frame sequences that have V and J called. A part of the clones is gone; compared with another copy, unresolved V genes explain less than half, and the rest is unexplained. Clone size and the V and J calls come from that table; the DNA yielded D and trimming. This sample lists nearly 70,000 clones; about 94% were detected once. 4% to 5% of the sample goes to the ten largest clones.

PBMCs were isolated from peripheral blood, and genomic DNA from unsorted PBMCs was used for TCR beta sequencing. Trimming costs V 0 bases and J 2 bases, and their ends lie 17 bases apart. CDR1 LGHNA and CDR2 YSLEER are derived from the germline V gene. From the cysteine up to the phenylalanine, the CDR3 has a length of 17 residues. The entry retains the CDR3 DNA only, 51 bases that are in frame from base 1. What the work shows at the level of the full study, not this receptor alone: According to the authors, more investigation is needed, including longitudinal sampling and evaluation of a control group.

On this clone: No cognate antigen has been identified for it. Base-call qualities are not available, and no considerably larger clone is one nucleotide away.

Material for sequencing was PBMCs. The receptor was derived from a man aged 40-49 years with rheumatoid arthritis. The chain is encoded by TRBV4-3 joined to TRBJ2-7; no confident D gene assignment can be made. In nucleotide form, the sequence is TGCGCCAGCAGCCAAGATTCCGGCGCACCCCGCCCCTACGAGCAGTACTTC. This encodes CASSQDSGAPRPYEQYF.